This is a list of T cell receptor beta chains from one sample in a study of somatic mutations in cytotoxic T cells in rheumatoid arthritis. The method was immunoSEQ multiplex PCR; TCRdb's version includes in-frame clones alone and lacks a portion of them. Among thousands of clones listed, approximately 70% were seen once. Sequencing was performed on CD8+ T cells sorted from blood. The receptors here all came from a man aged 40-49 years in good health. CDR3s include the opening cysteine and the closing phenylalanine or tryptophan. Fields, in order: D gene, V gene, clone size, J gene, CDR3 DNA, CDR3 protein. A D gene is named only where the DNA matches it firmly. Rows give clone size only sometimes, using once, few, many, or a class for an expanded clone.

d_gene: NA; v_gene: TRBV2; abundance: NA; j_gene: TRBJ2-3; CDR3nt: TGTGCCAGCAGTTATCTAAGGGCAGATACGCAGTATTTT; CDR3aa: CASSYLRADTQYF
d_gene: NA; v_gene: TRBV11-1; abundance: NA; j_gene: TRBJ1-3; CDR3nt: TGTGCCAGCAGCTCTACAGGAACTGGAAACACCATATATTTT; CDR3aa: CASSSTGTGNTIYF
d_gene: NA; v_gene: TRBV11-1; abundance: NA; j_gene: TRBJ2-1; CDR3nt: TGTGCCAGCAGCATAGGACTTGACTCAAATGAGCAGTTCTTC; CDR3aa: CASSIGLDSNEQFF
d_gene: TRBD2; v_gene: TRBV4-2; abundance: NA; j_gene: TRBJ2-3; CDR3nt: TGTGCCAGCAGCCAAGATCTAGCGGGGGGCACAGATACGCAGTATTTT; CDR3aa: CASSQDLAGGTDTQYF
d_gene: NA; v_gene: TRBV28; abundance: NA; j_gene: TRBJ2-3; CDR3nt: TGTGCCAGCAGCCTGATTAGCACAGATACGCAGTATTTT; CDR3aa: CASSLISTDTQYF
d_gene: NA; v_gene: TRBV21-1; abundance: NA; j_gene: TRBJ1-5; CDR3nt: TGTGCCAGCAGCATCTTCGGGAGCCCTATAAGTAGCAATCAGCCCCAGCATTTT; CDR3aa: CASSIFGSPISSNQPQHF
d_gene: TRBD1; v_gene: TRBV4-1; abundance: NA; j_gene: TRBJ1-2; CDR3nt: TGCGCCAGCAGCTCCCGGACAGGGGATCGTGGCTACACCTTC; CDR3aa: CASSSRTGDRGYTF
d_gene: NA; v_gene: TRBV28; abundance: NA; j_gene: TRBJ2-3; CDR3nt: TGTGCCAGCAGTCTCTCAGGGGAACCGACAGATACGCAGTATTTT; CDR3aa: CASSLSGEPTDTQYF
d_gene: NA; v_gene: TRBV27; abundance: NA; j_gene: TRBJ2-1; CDR3nt: TGTGCCAGCAGTTACAGCAATGAGCAGTTCTTC; CDR3aa: CASSYSNEQFF
d_gene: TRBD2; v_gene: TRBV19; abundance: few; j_gene: TRBJ2-1; CDR3nt: TGTGCCAGTAGTATAGATCGGACTAGCGGAAAAGACTACAATGAGCAGTTCTTC; CDR3aa: CASSIDRTSGKDYNEQFF
d_gene: NA; v_gene: TRBV15; abundance: NA; j_gene: TRBJ2-1; CDR3nt: TGTGCCACCAGCAGAGATGGAGGGGGGATATACAATGAGCAGTTCTTC; CDR3aa: CATSRDGGGIYNEQFF
d_gene: TRBD1; v_gene: TRBV28; abundance: few; j_gene: TRBJ1-5; CDR3nt: TGTGCCAGCAGGGGACAGCTGGAGCCCCAGCATTTT; CDR3aa: CASRGQLEPQHF
d_gene: NA; v_gene: TRBV11-2; abundance: NA; j_gene: TRBJ1-4; CDR3nt: TGTGCCAGCAGCTTGGGCGGGGTTGGGGAAAAACTGTTTTTT; CDR3aa: CASSLGGVGEKLFF
d_gene: NA; v_gene: TRBV21-1; abundance: once; j_gene: TRBJ2-2; CDR3nt: TGTGCCAGCAGCAAAGCTTCCGGGACTCACTACCCCCCGGAGCTGTTTTTT; CDR3aa: CASSKASGTHYPPELFF
d_gene: TRBD2; v_gene: TRBV11-2; abundance: NA; j_gene: TRBJ2-5; CDR3nt: TGTGCCAGCAGCGGACCCGCTGGCGGGGGGGTCCAAGAGACCCAGTACTTC; CDR3aa: CASSGPAGGGVQETQYF
d_gene: NA; v_gene: TRBV18; abundance: NA; j_gene: TRBJ2-5; CDR3nt: TGTGCCAGCTCAGGACTCCGGGGCCAAGAGACCCAGTACTTC; CDR3aa: CASSGLRGQETQYF
d_gene: NA; v_gene: TRBV9; abundance: NA; j_gene: TRBJ2-2; CDR3nt: TGTGCCAGCAGCGTAGTTCCCGGAGGTTCCGGGGAGCTGTTTTTT; CDR3aa: CASSVVPGGSGELFF
d_gene: TRBD2; v_gene: TRBV10-3; abundance: NA; j_gene: TRBJ2-3; CDR3nt: TGTGCCATCAATCCGACTAGCGGGAGGCCGACGGGTACGCAGTATTTT; CDR3aa: CAINPTSGRPTGTQYF
d_gene: TRBD1; v_gene: TRBV7-8; abundance: NA; j_gene: TRBJ1-6; CDR3nt: TGTGCCAGCAGCTTAGCCGCAGGGGGCTCCTATAATTCACCCCTCCACTTT; CDR3aa: CASSLAAGGSYNSPLHF
d_gene: NA; v_gene: TRBV5-1; abundance: NA; j_gene: TRBJ1-5; CDR3nt: TGCGCCAGCAGCTTGGATGGCAGTGCTAATCAGCCCCAGCATTTT; CDR3aa: CASSLDGSANQPQHF
d_gene: TRBD1; v_gene: TRBV27; abundance: NA; j_gene: TRBJ2-3; CDR3nt: TGTGCCAGCAGTCTGGGACAGGGTACGCAGTATTTT; CDR3aa: CASSLGQGTQYF
d_gene: TRBD1; v_gene: TRBV5-1; abundance: NA; j_gene: TRBJ2-7; CDR3nt: TGCGCCAGCAGCTTGGCGAGGGACAGTAACTACGAGCAGTACTTC; CDR3aa: CASSLARDSNYEQYF
d_gene: TRBD1; v_gene: TRBV9; abundance: medium-sized; j_gene: TRBJ2-7; CDR3nt: TGTGCCAGCAGCCTTGGACAGGGGAGCTCCTACGAGCAGTACTTC; CDR3aa: CASSLGQGSSYEQYF
d_gene: NA; v_gene: TRBV6-5; abundance: NA; j_gene: TRBJ1-2; CDR3nt: TGTGCCAGCAGTTACAGTTCGGAGAACTATGGCTACACCTTC; CDR3aa: CASSYSSENYGYTF
d_gene: TRBD1; v_gene: TRBV27; abundance: NA; j_gene: TRBJ2-7; CDR3nt: TGTGCCAGCAGTTTATCGGAAACGCAGGGGGACGAGCAGTACTTC; CDR3aa: CASSLSETQGDEQYF
d_gene: NA; v_gene: TRBV7-2; abundance: NA; j_gene: TRBJ2-7; CDR3nt: TGTGCCAGCAGCCCCGAATACTCCCGACACTACGAGCAGTACTTC; CDR3aa: CASSPEYSRHYEQYF
d_gene: TRBD1; v_gene: TRBV28; abundance: NA; j_gene: TRBJ1-5; CDR3nt: TGTGCCAGCAGTTCAGGGGGTAGCAATCAGCCCCAGCATTTT; CDR3aa: CASSSGGSNQPQHF
d_gene: NA; v_gene: TRBV29-1; abundance: NA; j_gene: TRBJ1-1; CDR3nt: TGCAGCGGGGGACGGTGGAACACTGAAGCTTTCTTT; CDR3aa: CSGGRWNTEAFF
d_gene: NA; v_gene: TRBV6-5; abundance: NA; j_gene: TRBJ2-2; CDR3nt: TGTGCCAGCAGTCCCAGACTAGAGAACACCGGGGAGCTGTTTTTT; CDR3aa: CASSPRLENTGELFF
d_gene: NA; v_gene: TRBV6-5; abundance: NA; j_gene: TRBJ2-1; CDR3nt: TGTGCCAGCAGTCGTTATTCTCAAACACCCAATGAGCAGTTCTTC; CDR3aa: CASSRYSQTPNEQFF
d_gene: TRBD2; v_gene: TRBV4-1; abundance: NA; j_gene: TRBJ2-2; CDR3nt: TGCGCCAGCAGCCCCCTTGGGGCGGGGGGACCAAGCACCGGGGAGCTGTTTTTT; CDR3aa: CASSPLGAGGPSTGELFF
d_gene: NA; v_gene: TRBV6-6; abundance: few; j_gene: TRBJ1-1; CDR3nt: TGTGCCAGCAGTCCCAGACAGGCGTCGAACACTGAAGCTTTCTTT; CDR3aa: CASSPRQASNTEAFF
d_gene: TRBD2; v_gene: TRBV5-6; abundance: NA; j_gene: TRBJ2-3; CDR3nt: TGTGCCAGCAGCTTGTTCGGCGGGGGGGGCACAGATACGCAGTATTTT; CDR3aa: CASSLFGGGGTDTQYF
d_gene: NA; v_gene: TRBV9; abundance: NA; j_gene: TRBJ2-6; CDR3nt: TGTGCCAGCAGCTCTGGGGCCAACGTCCTGACTTTC; CDR3aa: CASSSGANVLTF
d_gene: NA; v_gene: TRBV5-6; abundance: NA; j_gene: TRBJ1-1; CDR3nt: TGTGCCAGCAGCTTGGATGGGGGCGTTGAAGCTTTCTTT; CDR3aa: CASSLDGGVEAFF
d_gene: NA; v_gene: TRBV19; abundance: few; j_gene: TRBJ1-4; CDR3nt: TGTGCCAGTAGTCTAGTACTGGGACCATGGGATGAAAAACTGTTTTTT; CDR3aa: CASSLVLGPWDEKLFF
d_gene: NA; v_gene: TRBV6-6; abundance: NA; j_gene: TRBJ1-5; CDR3nt: TGTGCCAGCGCCTTTGAAAATCAGCCCCAGCATTTT; CDR3aa: CASAFENQPQHF
d_gene: TRBD2; v_gene: TRBV6-4; abundance: few; j_gene: TRBJ2-1; CDR3nt: TGTGCCAGCAGTTCCGGGACTAGCGCGTACAATGAGCAGTTCTTC; CDR3aa: CASSSGTSAYNEQFF
d_gene: NA; v_gene: TRBV27; abundance: once; j_gene: TRBJ1-5; CDR3nt: TGTGCCAGCAGTTTAGGATTCGGCCGTAGCAATCAGCCCCAGCATTTT; CDR3aa: CASSLGFGRSNQPQHF
d_gene: TRBD1; v_gene: TRBV5-5; abundance: NA; j_gene: TRBJ1-4; CDR3nt: TGTGCCAGCAGCACCGCCGACAGGGGCGGTGAAAAACTGTTTTTT; CDR3aa: CASSTADRGGEKLFF
d_gene: NA; v_gene: TRBV28; abundance: NA; j_gene: TRBJ2-1; CDR3nt: TGTGCCAGCAGTTTACCCTCGATCGGGGTCGGGAATGAGCAGTTCTTC; CDR3aa: CASSLPSIGVGNEQFF
d_gene: TRBD1; v_gene: TRBV19; abundance: few; j_gene: TRBJ1-5; CDR3nt: TGTGCCACCGCGACAGGGGATAGCAATCAGCCCCAGCATTTT; CDR3aa: CATATGDSNQPQHF
d_gene: TRBD1; v_gene: TRBV6-4; abundance: few; j_gene: TRBJ2-2; CDR3nt: TGTGCCAGCAGTGACTCGACAGGGGCCGGGGAGCTGTTTTTT; CDR3aa: CASSDSTGAGELFF
d_gene: NA; v_gene: TRBV4-1; abundance: NA; j_gene: TRBJ2-2; CDR3nt: TGCGCCAGCAGCCTGGGTAGGGGGAACACCGGGGAGCTGTTTTTT; CDR3aa: CASSLGRGNTGELFF
d_gene: NA; v_gene: TRBV6-4; abundance: NA; j_gene: TRBJ2-3; CDR3nt: TGTGCCAGCAGTGCCGCTGGCAGCACAGATACGCAGTATTTT; CDR3aa: CASSAAGSTDTQYF
d_gene: TRBD2; v_gene: TRBV4-3; abundance: NA; j_gene: TRBJ2-3; CDR3nt: TGCGCCAGCAGCGGGACTAGCGGGGGGGCCAGAGATACGCAGTATTTT; CDR3aa: CASSGTSGGARDTQYF